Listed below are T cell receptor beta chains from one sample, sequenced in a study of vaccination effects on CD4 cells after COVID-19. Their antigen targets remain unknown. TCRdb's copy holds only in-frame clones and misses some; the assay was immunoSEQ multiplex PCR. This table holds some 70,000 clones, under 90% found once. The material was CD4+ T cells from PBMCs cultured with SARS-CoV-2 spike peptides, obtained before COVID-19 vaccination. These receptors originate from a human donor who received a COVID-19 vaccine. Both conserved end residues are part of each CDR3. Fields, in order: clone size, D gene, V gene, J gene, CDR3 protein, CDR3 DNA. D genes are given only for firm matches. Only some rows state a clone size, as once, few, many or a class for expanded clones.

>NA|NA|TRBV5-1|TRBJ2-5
CASSIGGGFQETQYF
TGCGCCAGCAGCATTGGGGGCGGCTTCCAAGAGACCCAGTACTTC
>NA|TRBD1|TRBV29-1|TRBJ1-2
CSVGFSGQNYGYTF
TGCAGCGTTGGATTTTCGGGACAGAACTATGGCTACACCTTC
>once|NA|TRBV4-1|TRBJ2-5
CASSHNAEFETQYF
TGCGCCAGCAGCCACAACGCGGAGTTCGAGACCCAGTACTTC
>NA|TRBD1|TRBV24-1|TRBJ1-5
CATSGQGAGQPQHF
TGTGCCACCAGTGGACAGGGGGCTGGGCAGCCCCAGCATTTT
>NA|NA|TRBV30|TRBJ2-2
CAWQGRLNTGELFF
TGTGCCTGGCAGGGGAGGCTGAACACCGGGGAGCTGTTTTTT
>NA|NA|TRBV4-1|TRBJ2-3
CASSQPLGTQYF
TGCGCCAGCAGCCAACCACTGGGGACGCAGTATTTT
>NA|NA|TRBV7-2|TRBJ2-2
CASSPTRTGELFF
TGTGCCAGCAGTCCGACTAGGACCGGGGAGCTGTTTTTT
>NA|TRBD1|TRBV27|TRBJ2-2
CASSPRQGRRTGELFF
TGTGCCAGCAGTCCCAGACAGGGTAGGAGAACCGGGGAGCTGTTTTTT
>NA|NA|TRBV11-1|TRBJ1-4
CASSLEGDLEKLFF
TGTGCCAGCAGCTTAGAAGGGGACCTTGAAAAACTGTTTTTT
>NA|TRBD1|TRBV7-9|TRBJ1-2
CASSWDRLGYTF
TGTGCCAGCAGCTGGGACAGACTGGGCTACACCTTC
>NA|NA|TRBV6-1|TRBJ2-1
CASSETRTEQFF
TGTGCCAGCAGTGAAACTCGCACTGAGCAGTTCTTC
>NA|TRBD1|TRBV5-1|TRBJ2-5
CASSPGQGETQYF
TGCGCCAGCAGCCCAGGACAGGGAGAGACCCAGTACTTC
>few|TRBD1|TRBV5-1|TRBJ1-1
CASSGDRGEAFF
TGCGCCAGCAGCGGCGACAGGGGTGAAGCTTTCTTT
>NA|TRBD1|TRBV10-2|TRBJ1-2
CATAQGVSYGYTF
TGCGCCACTGCACAGGGGGTGAGCTATGGCTACACCTTC
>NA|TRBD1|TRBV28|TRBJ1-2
CASSLADRDDGYTF
TGTGCCAGCAGTTTAGCGGACAGGGACGATGGCTACACCTTC
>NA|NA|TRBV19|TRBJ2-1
CASSARTGSSYNEQFF
TGTGCCAGTAGTGCTCGGACGGGAAGCTCCTACAATGAGCAGTTCTTC
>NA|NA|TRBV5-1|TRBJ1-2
CASSLVQNYGYTF
TGCGCCAGCAGCTTGGTCCAGAACTATGGCTACACCTTC
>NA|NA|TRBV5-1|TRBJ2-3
CASSLGVQGRTDTQYF
TGCGCCAGCAGCTTGGGCGTACAGGGACGCACAGATACGCAGTATTTT
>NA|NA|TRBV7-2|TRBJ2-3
CASSYGTPLNTQYF
TGTGCCAGCAGTTACGGTACCCCCTTGAATACGCAGTATTTT
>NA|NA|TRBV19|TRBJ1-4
CASRPGHSNEKLFF
TGTGCCAGTAGGCCGGGACATAGTAATGAAAAACTGTTTTTT
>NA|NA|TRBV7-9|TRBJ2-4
CASSPRTLAKNIQYF
TGTGCCAGCAGCCCAAGGACACTAGCCAAAAACATTCAGTACTTC
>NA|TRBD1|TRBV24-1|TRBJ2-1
CATSERTGNYNEQFF
TGTGCCACCAGTGAACGGACAGGGAACTACAATGAGCAGTTCTTC
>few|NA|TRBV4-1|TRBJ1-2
CASSPQGRGDGYTF
TGCGCCAGCAGCCCACAGGGAAGAGGCGATGGCTACACCTTC
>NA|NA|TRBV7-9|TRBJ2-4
CASSLAFGLAKNIQYF
TGTGCCAGCAGCTTAGCGTTCGGGCTAGCCAAAAACATTCAGTACTTC
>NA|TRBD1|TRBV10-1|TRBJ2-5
CASSARDRGPETQYF
TGCGCCAGCAGTGCCCGGGACAGGGGGCCGGAGACCCAGTACTTC
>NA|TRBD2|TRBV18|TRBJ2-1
CASSLKLDAGEKQNEQFF
TGTGCCAGCTCACTAAAGCTGGACGCGGGGGAGAAGCAAAATGAGCAGTTCTTC